This paragraph reports one T cell receptor beta chain. The target antigen is unknown. The data stem from a study of cytomegalovirus exposure and HLA in healthy donors. Looking at the study overall: In a later analysis, it was reported that the roughly 120 validation repertoires had been produced on the same platform as the roughly 650 repertoires belonging to the first cohort.

Study-level findings and limits: Altogether, 160 or so TCR beta chains were recorded as cytomegalovirus-associated.

CDR3 length: 16 residues. V trimming: 6 bases; J trimming: 7 bases; junction bases outside the gene matches: 12. Germline assignment: CDR1 MNHEY and CDR2 SMNVEV (reference sequence). TCRdb's table, derived via immunoSEQ multiplex PCR, lists solely in-frame clones and lacks some. The repertoire holds about 330,000 clones, with 86% as singletons. The chain combines TRBV27 with TRBJ1-5; TRBD1 matches 10 bases. The TCR sequence derives from a young woman in good health and CMV-seronegative. What was sequenced was PBMCs. CDR3 amino acids: CASSTTPGQGFQPQHF. The CDR3 DNA reads TGTGCCAGCAGCACCACTCCGGGACAGGGGTTCCAGCCCCAGCATTTT.